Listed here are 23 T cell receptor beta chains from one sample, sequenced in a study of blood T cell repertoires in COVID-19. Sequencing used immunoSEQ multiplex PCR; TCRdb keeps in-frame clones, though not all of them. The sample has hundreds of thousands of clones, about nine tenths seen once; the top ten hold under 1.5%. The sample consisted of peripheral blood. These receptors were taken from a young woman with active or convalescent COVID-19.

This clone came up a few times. CDR3 sequence (DNA): TGTGCCAGTAGTATCGAGACACTGAACACTGAAGCTTTCTTT. Its translation is CASSIETLNTEAFF. The chain couples TRBV19 to TRBJ1-1; D ambiguous. CDR1 and CDR2 (germline): LNHDA, SQIVND (reference sequence). The V gene lost 3 bases and the J gene lost 0 bases, with 8 bases spanning the gap. CDR3 size: 14 residues.

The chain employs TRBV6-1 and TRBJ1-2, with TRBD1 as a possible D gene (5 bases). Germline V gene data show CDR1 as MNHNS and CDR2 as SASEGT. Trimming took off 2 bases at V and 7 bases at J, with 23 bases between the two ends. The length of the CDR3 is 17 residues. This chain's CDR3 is CASSESWLDKRLGGYTF. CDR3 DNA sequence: TGTGCCAGCAGTGAAAGTTGGTTGGACAAAAGGTTGGGTGGCTACACCTTC.

CDR3 region: CASSLDRGSANTIYF. For the CDR3, the DNA is TGTGCCAGCAGCCTCGACAGGGGATCGGCGAACACCATATATTTT. V is TRBV7-2 and J is TRBJ1-3; TRBD1 matches 8 bases. The trim removed 5 bases at V and 7 bases at J, leaving 10 bases unmatched. The germline gives CDR1 SGHTA, CDR2 FQGNSA. The CDR3 extends over 15 amino acids.

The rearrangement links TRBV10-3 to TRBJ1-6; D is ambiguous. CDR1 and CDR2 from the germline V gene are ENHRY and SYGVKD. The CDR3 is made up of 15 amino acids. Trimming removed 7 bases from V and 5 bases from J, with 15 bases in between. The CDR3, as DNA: TGTGCCATCAATGGGCGGGAGGGTGATAATTCACCCCTCCACTTT. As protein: CAINGREGDNSPLHF.

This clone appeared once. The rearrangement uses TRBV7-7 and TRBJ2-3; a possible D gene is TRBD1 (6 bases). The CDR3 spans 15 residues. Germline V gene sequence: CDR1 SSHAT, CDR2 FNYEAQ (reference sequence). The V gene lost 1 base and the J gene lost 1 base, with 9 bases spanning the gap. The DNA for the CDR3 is TGTGCCAGCAGCTTAGGGCAGGGGCGCACAGATACGCAGTATTTT. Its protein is CASSLGQGRTDTQYF.

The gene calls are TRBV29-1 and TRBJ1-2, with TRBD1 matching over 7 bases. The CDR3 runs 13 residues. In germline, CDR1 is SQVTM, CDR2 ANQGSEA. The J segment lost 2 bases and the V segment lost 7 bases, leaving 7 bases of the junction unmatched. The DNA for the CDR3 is TGCAGCGGCGCGACAGGGACCAACTATGGCTACACCTTC. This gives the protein CSGATGTNYGYTF.

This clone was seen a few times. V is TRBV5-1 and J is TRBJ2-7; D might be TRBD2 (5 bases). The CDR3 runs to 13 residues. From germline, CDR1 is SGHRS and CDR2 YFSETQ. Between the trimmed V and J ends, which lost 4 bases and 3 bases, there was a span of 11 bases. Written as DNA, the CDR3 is TGCGCCAGCAGCCCACTTGAGGGCTACGAGCAGTACTTC. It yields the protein CASSPLEGYEQYF.

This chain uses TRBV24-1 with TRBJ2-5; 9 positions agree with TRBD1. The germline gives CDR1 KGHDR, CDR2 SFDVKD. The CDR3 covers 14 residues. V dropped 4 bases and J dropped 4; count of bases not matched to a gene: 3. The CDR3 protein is CATSEKDRGETQYF. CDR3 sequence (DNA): TGTGCCACCAGTGAGAAGGACAGGGGAGAGACCCAGTACTTC.

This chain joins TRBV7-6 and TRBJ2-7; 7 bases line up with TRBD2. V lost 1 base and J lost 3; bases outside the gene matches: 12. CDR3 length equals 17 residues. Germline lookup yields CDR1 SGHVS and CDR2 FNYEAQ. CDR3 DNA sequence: TGTGCCAGCAGCTTAGGAGATCCTAGCGGAGGTAACTACGAGCAGTACTTC. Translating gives CASSLGDPSGGNYEQYF.

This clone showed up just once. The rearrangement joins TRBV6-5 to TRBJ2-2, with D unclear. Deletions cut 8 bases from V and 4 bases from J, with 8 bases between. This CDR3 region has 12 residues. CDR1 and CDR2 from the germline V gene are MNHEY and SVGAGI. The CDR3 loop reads CASPSGTGELFF. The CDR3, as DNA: TGTGCCAGCCCTTCGGGCACCGGGGAGCTGTTTTTT.

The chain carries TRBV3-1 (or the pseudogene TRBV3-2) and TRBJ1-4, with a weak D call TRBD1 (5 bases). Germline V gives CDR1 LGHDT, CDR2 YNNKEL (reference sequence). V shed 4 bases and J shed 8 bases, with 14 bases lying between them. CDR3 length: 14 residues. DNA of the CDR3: TGTGCCAGCAGCCGCACCGGGGGTCTAGAAAAACTGTTTTTT. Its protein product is CASSRTGGLEKLFF.

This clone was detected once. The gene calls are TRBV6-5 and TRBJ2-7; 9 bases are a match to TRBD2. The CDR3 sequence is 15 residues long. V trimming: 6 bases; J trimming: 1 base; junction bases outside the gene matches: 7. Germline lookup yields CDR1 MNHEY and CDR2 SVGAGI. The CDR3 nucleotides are TGTGCCAGCAGGCCCTTTAGCGGGAGATCCTACGAGCAGTACTTC. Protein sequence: CASRPFSGRSYEQYF.

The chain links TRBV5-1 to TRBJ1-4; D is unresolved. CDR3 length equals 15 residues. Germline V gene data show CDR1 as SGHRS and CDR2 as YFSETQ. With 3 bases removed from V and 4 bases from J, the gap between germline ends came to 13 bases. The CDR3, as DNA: TGCGCCAGCAGCTCCTCGGCAGCGCTTAATGAAAAACTGTTTTTT. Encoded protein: CASSSSAALNEKLFF.

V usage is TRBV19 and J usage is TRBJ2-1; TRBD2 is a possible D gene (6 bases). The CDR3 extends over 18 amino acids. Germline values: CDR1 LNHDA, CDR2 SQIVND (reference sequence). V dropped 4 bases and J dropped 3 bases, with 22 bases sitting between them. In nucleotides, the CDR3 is TGTGCCAGTAGTAAAACCTCTAGCGCCGGGGGATTCTACAATGAGCAGTTCTTC. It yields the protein CASSKTSSAGGFYNEQFF. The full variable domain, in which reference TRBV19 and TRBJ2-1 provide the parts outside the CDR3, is DGGITQSPKYLFRKEGQNVTLSCEQNLNHDAMYWYRQDPGQGLRLIYYSQIVNDFQKGDIAEGYSVSREKKESFPLTVTSAQKNPTAFYLCASSKTSSAGGFYNEQFFGPGTRLTVL.

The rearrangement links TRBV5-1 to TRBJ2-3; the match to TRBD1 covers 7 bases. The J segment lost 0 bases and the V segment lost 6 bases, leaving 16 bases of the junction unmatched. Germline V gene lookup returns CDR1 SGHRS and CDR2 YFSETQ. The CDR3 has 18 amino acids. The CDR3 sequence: CASTTDRPGQRSTDTQYF. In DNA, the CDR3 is TGCGCCAGCACCACCGATCGACCGGGACAGAGAAGCACAGATACGCAGTATTTT.

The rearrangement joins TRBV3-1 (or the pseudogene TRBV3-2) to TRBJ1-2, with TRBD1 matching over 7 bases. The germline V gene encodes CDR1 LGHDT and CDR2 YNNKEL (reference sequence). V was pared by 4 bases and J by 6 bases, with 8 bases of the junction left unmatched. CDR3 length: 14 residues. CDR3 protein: CASSRDSTSDGYTF. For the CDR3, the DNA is TGTGCCAGCAGCCGGGACAGCACTTCGGATGGCTACACCTTC.

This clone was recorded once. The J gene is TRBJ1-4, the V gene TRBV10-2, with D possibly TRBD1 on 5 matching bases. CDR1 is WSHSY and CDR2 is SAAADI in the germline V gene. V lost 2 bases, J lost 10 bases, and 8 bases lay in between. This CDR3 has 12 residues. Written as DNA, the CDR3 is TGCGCCAGCAGTGAGGGGCAGGGAAAACTGTTTTTT. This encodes CASSEGQGKLFF.

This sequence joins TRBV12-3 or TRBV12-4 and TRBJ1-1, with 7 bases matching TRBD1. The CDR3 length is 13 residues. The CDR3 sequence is CACSGQMNTEAFF. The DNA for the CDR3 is TGTGCTTGTTCGGGACAGATGAACACTGAAGCTTTCTTT.

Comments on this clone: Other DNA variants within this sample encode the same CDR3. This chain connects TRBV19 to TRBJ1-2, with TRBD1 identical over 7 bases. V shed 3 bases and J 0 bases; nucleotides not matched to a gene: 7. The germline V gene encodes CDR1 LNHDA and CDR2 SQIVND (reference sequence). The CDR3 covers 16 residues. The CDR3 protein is CASSIPPGQPNYGYTF. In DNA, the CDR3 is TGTGCCAGTAGTATTCCACCGGGACAGCCTAACTATGGCTACACCTTC.

The CDR3 nucleotides read TGTGCCAGCAGCAAAGGGGACAGGGTCTACGAGCAGTACTTC. Protein product: CASSKGDRVYEQYF. The J gene is TRBJ2-7, the V gene TRBV9; 9 bases match TRBD1. The V gene's germline CDR1 is SGDLS and CDR2 YYNGEE. The CDR3 consists of 14 residues. V dropped 4 bases and J dropped 3; count of bases not matched to a gene: 5.

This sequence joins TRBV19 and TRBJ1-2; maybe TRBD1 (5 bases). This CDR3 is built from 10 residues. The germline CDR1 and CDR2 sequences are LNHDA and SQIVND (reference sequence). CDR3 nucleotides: TGTGCTGCAGGGATCTATGGCTACACCTTC. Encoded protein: CAAGIYGYTF. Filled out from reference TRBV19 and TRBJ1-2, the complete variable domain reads DGGITQSPKYLFRKEGQNVTLSCEQNLNHDAMYWYRQDPGQGLRLIYYSQIVNDFQKGDIAEGYSVSREKKESFPLTVTSAQKNPTAFYLCAAGIYGYTFGSGTRLTVV.

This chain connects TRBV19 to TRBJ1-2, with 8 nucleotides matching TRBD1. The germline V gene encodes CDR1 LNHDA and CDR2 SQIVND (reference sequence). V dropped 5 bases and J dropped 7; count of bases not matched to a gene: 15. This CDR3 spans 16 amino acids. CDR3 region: CASSLMQGAQRTGYTF. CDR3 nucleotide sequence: TGTGCCAGTAGTTTGATGCAGGGGGCGCAACGGACTGGCTACACCTTC.

The CDR3 nucleotides read TGCGCCAGCAGAGGCAGGGCCCCGAACACCATATATTTT. Amino acids: CASRGRAPNTIYF. The chain uses TRBV10-1 and TRBJ1-3, with D tentatively TRBD1 (5 bases). The V and J ends lost 6 bases and 7 bases respectively, with 13 bases between them. The CDR3 has 13 amino acids. Germline CDR1 reads WNHNN; CDR2 reads SYGVQD (reference sequence).